This is a list of T cell receptor beta chains from one sample in a study of cytomegalovirus exposure and HLA in healthy donors. Repertoires were generated with immunoSEQ multiplex PCR, while TCRdb's copy carries only in-frame clones and drops some. Found here are 90,000 to 100,000 clones, roughly three quarters of them singletons; the top ten hold about 2%. The specimen was PBMCs. These receptors all stem from a middle-aged man in good health and CMV-seronegative. The CDR3 runs from the conserved cysteine through the conserved F or W. Fields, in order: J gene, V gene, clone size, D gene, CDR3 DNA, CDR3 protein. A D gene is named only where the DNA matches it firmly. Clone size is stated in some rows and not others, as once, few, many or a class when expanded.

>TRBJ2-4|TRBV28|NA|NA
TGTGCCAGCGAGGGGGAAGACGAGCTAGCCAAAAACATTCAGTACTTC
CASEGEDELAKNIQYF
>TRBJ2-3|TRBV5-1|NA|TRBD2
TGCGCCAGCAGCGTCCCGACTAGCGGGAGCACAGATACGCAGTATTTT
CASSVPTSGSTDTQYF
>TRBJ2-7|TRBV28|few|TRBD1
TGTGCCAGCAGTTTACCCTGGCGGGACAGGTCCTTCGAGCAGTACTTC
CASSLPWRDRSFEQYF
>TRBJ1-1|TRBV7-9|few|TRBD1
TGTGCCAGCAGCTTAGCCGGACAGGGTGGGGTATCAACTGAAGCTTTCTTT
CASSLAGQGGVSTEAFF
>TRBJ1-4|TRBV6-6|NA|TRBD1
TGTGCCAGCAGTTACTCAGGGACAGGGCGAGGGGAAAAACTGTTTTTT
CASSYSGTGRGEKLFF
>TRBJ2-7|TRBV28|NA|TRBD1
TGTGCCAGCAGTTTATTTGGGACAGGGCTTTACGAGCAGTACTTC
CASSLFGTGLYEQYF
>TRBJ1-2|TRBV19|NA|NA
TGTGCCAGTAGTATCCTCGCACAGGGATTCTATGGCTACACCTTC
CASSILAQGFYGYTF
>TRBJ2-1|TRBV25-1|NA|TRBD2
TGTGCCAGCAGTGAGGCTAGCGGGGGGGACAATGAGCAGTTCTTC
CASSEASGGDNEQFF
>TRBJ1-1|TRBV25-1|NA|TRBD1
TGTGCCAGCAGTGGGATGAGGGACAGTGAAGCTTTCTTT
CASSGMRDSEAFF
>TRBJ2-7|TRBV9|NA|TRBD2
TGTGCCAGCAGCGTAGATCGAGCGGGGGCCCCCTACGAGCAGTACTTC
CASSVDRAGAPYEQYF
>TRBJ1-1|TRBV6-5|NA|NA
TGTGCCAGCAGTTACTCTGGGCGTAAGAACACTGAAGCTTTCTTT
CASSYSGRKNTEAFF
>TRBJ2-3|TRBV4-1|NA|NA
TGCGCCAGCAGCCAAGTCGGGAGTAGGAGCACAGATACGCAGTATTTT
CASSQVGSRSTDTQYF
>TRBJ1-2|TRBV28|few|TRBD1
TGTGCCAGCAGTTTGGTAGGGACAGGGGGCTTTCGCTATGGCTACACCTTC
CASSLVGTGGFRYGYTF
>TRBJ2-1|TRBV30|NA|TRBD2
TGTGCCTGGAGTGTACGAGGAGCGGGGGGGATGAATGAGCAGTTCTTC
CAWSVRGAGGMNEQFF
>TRBJ2-1|TRBV10-3|NA|NA
TGTGCCATCAGTGAGCATTTCCGGGAGAGAGGTCGAAATGAGCAGTTCTTC
CAISEHFRERGRNEQFF
>TRBJ1-2|TRBV21-1|NA|NA
TGTGCCAGCAGCAAATTTTCAGGGCAGGGGAGACTTTTTAACTATGGCTACACCTTC
CASSKFSGQGRLFNYGYTF
>TRBJ2-2|TRBV4-3|NA|NA
TGCGCCAGCAGCCAAGGGGGGGATGTGAACACCGGGGAGCTGTTTTTT
CASSQGGDVNTGELFF
>TRBJ2-7|TRBV7-2|few|NA
TGTGCCAGCAGCTTAGGTCCGGGACAAAGCTACGAGCAGTACTTC
CASSLGPGQSYEQYF
>TRBJ2-7|TRBV4-2|NA|NA
TGTGCCAGCAGCCACCCTCCTGGGCAGGGGGGACTCGAGCAGTACTTC
CASSHPPGQGGLEQYF
>TRBJ1-6|TRBV4-1|NA|NA
TGCGCCAGCAGCCAAGTCGGAGGGAACTCACCCCTCCACTTT
CASSQVGGNSPLHF
>TRBJ2-3|TRBV7-9|NA|NA
TGTGCCAGCAGCTTAGGAGATCCGACTACAGATACGCAGTATTTT
CASSLGDPTTDTQYF
>TRBJ1-4|TRBV30|NA|NA
TGTGCCTGGAGTGTAAGGGGCTACGAAAAACTGTTTTTT
CAWSVRGYEKLFF
>TRBJ2-1|TRBV4-1|few|NA
TGCGCCAGCAGCCAGAGGACTGATTCGAGGGAGCAGTTCTTC
CASSQRTDSREQFF
>TRBJ2-1|TRBV5-1|few|TRBD2
TGCGCCAGCAGCTTGACTAGCGGGAGTGGTGTTGAGCAGTTCTTC
CASSLTSGSGVEQFF
>TRBJ2-7|TRBV7-2|NA|TRBD2
TGTGCCAGCAGCTTAGCGGCGGGGGGGCCATACGAGCAGTACTTC
CASSLAAGGPYEQYF
>TRBJ2-7|TRBV30|NA|NA
TGTGCCTGGGAACAGGGAAAAGGGGACGAGCAGTACTTC
CAWEQGKGDEQYF
>TRBJ2-5|TRBV5-6|few|TRBD2
TGTGCCAGCAGCACCTCCGGACTAGGGAAAGAGACCCAGTACTTC
CASSTSGLGKETQYF
>TRBJ2-7|TRBV11-1|NA|NA
TGTGCCAGCAGCGACAGGAGAACCTACGAGCAGTACTTC
CASSDRRTYEQYF
>TRBJ1-6|TRBV7-2|few|TRBD1
TGTGCCAGCAGCTTAGTGGGACAGGGTGCCCCTTCACCCCTCCACTTT
CASSLVGQGAPSPLHF
>TRBJ2-6|TRBV19|NA|NA
TGTGCCGGAGCGGCTTCTGGGGCCAACGTCCTGACTTTC
CAGAASGANVLTF
>TRBJ2-2|TRBV5-1|NA|NA
TGCGCCAGCAGCTTGGGGGCAGGGTATCACACCGGGGAGCTGTTTTTT
CASSLGAGYHTGELFF
>TRBJ2-7|TRBV5-1|NA|NA
TGCGCCAGCAGCCCCCTCACGCTCGGGGTTTACGAGCAGTACTTC
CASSPLTLGVYEQYF
>TRBJ2-1|TRBV11-3|NA|TRBD2
TGTGCCAGCAGCTTAATAGTCGAGCGGGGGGACCCTCACAATGAGCAGTTCTTC
CASSLIVERGDPHNEQFF